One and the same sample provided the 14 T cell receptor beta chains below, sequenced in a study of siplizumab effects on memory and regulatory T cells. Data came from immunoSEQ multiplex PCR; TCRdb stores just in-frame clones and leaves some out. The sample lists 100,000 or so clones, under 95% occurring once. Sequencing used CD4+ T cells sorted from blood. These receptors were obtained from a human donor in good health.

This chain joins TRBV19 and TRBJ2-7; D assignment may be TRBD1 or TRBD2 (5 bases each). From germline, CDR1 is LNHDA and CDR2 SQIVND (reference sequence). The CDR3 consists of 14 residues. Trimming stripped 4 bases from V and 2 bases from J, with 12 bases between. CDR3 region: CASSTGTVTYEQYF. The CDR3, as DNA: TGTGCCAGTAGTACAGGGACGGTTACCTACGAGCAGTACTTC. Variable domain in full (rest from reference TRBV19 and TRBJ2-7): DGGITQSPKYLFRKEGQNVTLSCEQNLNHDAMYWYRQDPGQGLRLIYYSQIVNDFQKGDIAEGYSVSREKKESFPLTVTSAQKNPTAFYLCASSTGTVTYEQYFGPGTRLTVT.

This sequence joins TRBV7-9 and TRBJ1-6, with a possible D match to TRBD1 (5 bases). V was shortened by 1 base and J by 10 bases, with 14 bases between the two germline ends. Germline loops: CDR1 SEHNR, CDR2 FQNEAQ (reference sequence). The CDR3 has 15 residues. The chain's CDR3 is CASSLGWQGISPLHF. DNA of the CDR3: TGTGCCAGCAGCTTAGGGTGGCAGGGAATCTCACCCCTCCACTTT.

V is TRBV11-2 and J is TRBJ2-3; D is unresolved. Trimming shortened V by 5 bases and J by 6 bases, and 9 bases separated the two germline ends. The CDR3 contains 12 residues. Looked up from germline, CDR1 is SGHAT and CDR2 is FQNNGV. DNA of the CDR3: TGTGCCAGCAGCCTAACCGGGGATACGCAGTATTTT. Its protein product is CASSLTGDTQYF.

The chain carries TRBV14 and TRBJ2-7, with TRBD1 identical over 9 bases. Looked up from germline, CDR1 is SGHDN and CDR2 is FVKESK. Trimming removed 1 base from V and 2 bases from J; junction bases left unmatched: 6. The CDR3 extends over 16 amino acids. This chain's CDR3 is CASSQGAGTGTYEQYF. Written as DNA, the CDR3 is TGTGCCAGCAGCCAAGGGGCCGGGACAGGGACCTACGAGCAGTACTTC.

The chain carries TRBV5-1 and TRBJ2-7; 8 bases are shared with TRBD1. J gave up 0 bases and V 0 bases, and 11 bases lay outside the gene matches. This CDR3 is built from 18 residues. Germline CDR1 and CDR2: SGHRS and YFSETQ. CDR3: CASSLAILGTGRSYEQYF. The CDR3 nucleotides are TGCGCCAGCAGCTTGGCCATCCTCGGGACAGGCCGCTCCTACGAGCAGTACTTC.

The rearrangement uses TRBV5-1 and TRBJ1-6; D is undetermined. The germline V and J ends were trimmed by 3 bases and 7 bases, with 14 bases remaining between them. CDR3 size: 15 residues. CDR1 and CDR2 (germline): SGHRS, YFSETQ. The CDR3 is CASSSGPPENSPLHF. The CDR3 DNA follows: TGCGCCAGCAGCTCAGGACCGCCGGAGAATTCACCCCTCCACTTT. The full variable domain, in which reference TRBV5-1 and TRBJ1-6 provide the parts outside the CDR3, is KAGVTQTPRYLIKTRGQQVTLSCSPISGHRSVSWYQQTPGQGLQFLFEYFSETQRNKGNFPGRFSGRQFSNSRSEMNVSTLELGDSALYLCASSSGPPENSPLHFGNGTRLTVT.

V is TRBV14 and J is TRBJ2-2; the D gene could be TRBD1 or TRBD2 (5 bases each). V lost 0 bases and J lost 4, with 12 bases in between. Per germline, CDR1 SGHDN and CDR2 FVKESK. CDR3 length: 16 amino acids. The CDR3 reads CASSQDSAGTTGELFF. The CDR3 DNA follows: TGTGCCAGCAGCCAAGATTCAGCAGGGACCACCGGGGAGCTGTTTTTT.

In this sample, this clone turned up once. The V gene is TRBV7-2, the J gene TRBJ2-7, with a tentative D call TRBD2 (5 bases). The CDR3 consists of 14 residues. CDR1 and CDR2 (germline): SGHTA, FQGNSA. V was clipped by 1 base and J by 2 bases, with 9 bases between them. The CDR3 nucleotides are TGTGCCAGCAGCTTAGACCGGGGTGCCTACGAGCAGTACTTC. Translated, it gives CASSLDRGAYEQYF.

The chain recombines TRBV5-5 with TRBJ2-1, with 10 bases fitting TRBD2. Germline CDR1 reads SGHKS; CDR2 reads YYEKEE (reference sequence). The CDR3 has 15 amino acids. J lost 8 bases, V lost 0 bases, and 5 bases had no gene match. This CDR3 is CASSLVASGSHEQFF. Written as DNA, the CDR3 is TGTGCCAGCAGCTTGGTAGCTAGCGGGAGCCATGAGCAGTTCTTC.

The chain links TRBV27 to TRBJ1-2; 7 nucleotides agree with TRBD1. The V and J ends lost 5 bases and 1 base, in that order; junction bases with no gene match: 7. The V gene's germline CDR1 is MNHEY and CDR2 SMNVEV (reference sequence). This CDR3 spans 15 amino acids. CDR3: CASSTRQGVNYGYTF. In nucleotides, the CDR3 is TGTGCCAGCAGTACGAGACAGGGTGTTAACTATGGCTACACCTTC.

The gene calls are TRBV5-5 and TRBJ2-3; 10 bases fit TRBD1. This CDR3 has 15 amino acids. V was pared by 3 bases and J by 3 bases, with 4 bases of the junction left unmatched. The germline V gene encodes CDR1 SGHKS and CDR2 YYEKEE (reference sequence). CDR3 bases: TGTGCCAGCAGCTATGACAGGGGGCGGACAGATACGCAGTATTTT. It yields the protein CASSYDRGRTDTQYF.

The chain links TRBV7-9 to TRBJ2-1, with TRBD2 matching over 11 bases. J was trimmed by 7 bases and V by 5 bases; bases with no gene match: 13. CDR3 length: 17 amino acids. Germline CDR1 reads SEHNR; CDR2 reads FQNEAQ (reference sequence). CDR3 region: CASSRITSGRAPNEQFF. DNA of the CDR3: TGTGCCAGCAGCCGAATTACTAGCGGGAGAGCCCCGAATGAGCAGTTCTTC.

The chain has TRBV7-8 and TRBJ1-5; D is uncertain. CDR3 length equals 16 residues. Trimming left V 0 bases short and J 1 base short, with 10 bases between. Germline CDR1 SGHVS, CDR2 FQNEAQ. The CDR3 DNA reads TGTGCCAGCAGCTTAGCCCGCGTCTCAAGCAATCAGCCCCAGCATTTT. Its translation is CASSLARVSSNQPQHF.

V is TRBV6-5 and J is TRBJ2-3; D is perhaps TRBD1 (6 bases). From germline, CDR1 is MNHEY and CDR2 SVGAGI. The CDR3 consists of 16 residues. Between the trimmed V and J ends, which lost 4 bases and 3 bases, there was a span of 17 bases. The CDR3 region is CASSSSGDLRTDTQYF. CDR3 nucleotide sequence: TGTGCCAGCAGTTCCTCAGGGGATCTGAGGACAGATACGCAGTATTTT.